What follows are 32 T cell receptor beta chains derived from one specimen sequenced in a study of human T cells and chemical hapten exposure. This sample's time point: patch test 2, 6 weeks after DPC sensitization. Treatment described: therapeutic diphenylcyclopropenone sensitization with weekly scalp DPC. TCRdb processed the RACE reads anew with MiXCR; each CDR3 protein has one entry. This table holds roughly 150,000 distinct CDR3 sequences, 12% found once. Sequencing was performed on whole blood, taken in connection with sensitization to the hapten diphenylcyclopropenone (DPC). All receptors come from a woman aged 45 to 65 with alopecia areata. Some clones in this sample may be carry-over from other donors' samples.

Here the CDR3 reads CASTGRGQGAETQYF. Written as DNA, the CDR3 is TGTGCCAGCACCGGAAGGGGGCAGGGGGCAGAGACCCAGTACTTC. The genes are TRBV2 and TRBJ2-5, with 8 positions matching TRBD1. Per germline, CDR1 SNHLY and CDR2 FYNNEI. V shed 7 bases, J shed 4 bases, and the junction held 11 bases outside the gene matches. The CDR3 is made up of 15 amino acids.

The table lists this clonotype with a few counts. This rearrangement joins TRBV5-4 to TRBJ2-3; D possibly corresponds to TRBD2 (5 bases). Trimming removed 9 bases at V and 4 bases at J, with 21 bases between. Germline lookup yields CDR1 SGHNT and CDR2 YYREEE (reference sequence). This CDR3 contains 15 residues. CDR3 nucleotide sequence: TGTGCCACTTGGCGGGTGCAGCTTGGTCCAGATACGCAGTATTTT. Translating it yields CATWRVQLGPDTQYF.

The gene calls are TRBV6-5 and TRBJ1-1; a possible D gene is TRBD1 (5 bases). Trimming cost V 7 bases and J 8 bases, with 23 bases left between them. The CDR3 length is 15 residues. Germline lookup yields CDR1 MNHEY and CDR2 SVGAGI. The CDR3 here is CASTPSRGPGLEAFF. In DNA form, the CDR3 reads TGTGCCAGCACCCCATCGAGGGGCCCGGGGCTGGAAGCTTTCTTT.

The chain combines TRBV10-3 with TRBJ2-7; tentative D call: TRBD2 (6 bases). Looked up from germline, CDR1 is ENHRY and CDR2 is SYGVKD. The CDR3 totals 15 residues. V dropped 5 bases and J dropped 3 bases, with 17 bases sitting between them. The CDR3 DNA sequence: TGTGCCATCAGTTCCCAGACCGGGGGAAGCTACGAGCAGTACTTC. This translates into CAISSQTGGSYEQYF.

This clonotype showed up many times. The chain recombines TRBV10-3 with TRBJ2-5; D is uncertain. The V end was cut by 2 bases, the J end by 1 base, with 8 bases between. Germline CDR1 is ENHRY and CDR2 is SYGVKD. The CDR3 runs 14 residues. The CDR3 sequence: CAISEKGLQETQYF. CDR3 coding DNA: TGTGCCATCAGTGAGAAGGGCCTCCAAGAGACCCAGTACTTC.

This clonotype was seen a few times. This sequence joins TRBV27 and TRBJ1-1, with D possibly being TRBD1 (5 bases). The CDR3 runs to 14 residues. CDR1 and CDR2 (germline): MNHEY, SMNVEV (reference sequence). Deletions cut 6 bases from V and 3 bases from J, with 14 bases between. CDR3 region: CASRGIGVYTEAFF. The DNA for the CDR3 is TGTGCCAGCAGGGGAATAGGGGTGTACACTGAAGCTTTCTTT.

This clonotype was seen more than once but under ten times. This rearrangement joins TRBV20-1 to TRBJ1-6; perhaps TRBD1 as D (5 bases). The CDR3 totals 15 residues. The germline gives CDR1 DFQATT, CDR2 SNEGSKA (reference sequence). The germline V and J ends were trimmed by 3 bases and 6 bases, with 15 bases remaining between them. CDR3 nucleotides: TGCAGTGCTAGTGGCGGGCCGGGGCTTAATTCACCCCTCCACTTT. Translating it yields CSASGGPGLNSPLHF.

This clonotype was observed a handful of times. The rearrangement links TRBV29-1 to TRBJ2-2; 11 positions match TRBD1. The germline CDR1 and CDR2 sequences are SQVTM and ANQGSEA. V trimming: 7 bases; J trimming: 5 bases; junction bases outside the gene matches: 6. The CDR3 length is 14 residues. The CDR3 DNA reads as TGCAGCGCCTGCCGGGACAGGGGGACCGGGGAGCTGTTTTTT. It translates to CSACRDRGTGELFF.

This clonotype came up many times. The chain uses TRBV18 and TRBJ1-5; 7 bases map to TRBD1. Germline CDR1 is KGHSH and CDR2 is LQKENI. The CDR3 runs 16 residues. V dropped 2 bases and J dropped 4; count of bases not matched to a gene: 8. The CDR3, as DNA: TGTGCCAGCTCACCAAAGAGGACAGGCTCTAATCAGCCCCAGCATTTT. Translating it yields CASSPKRTGSNQPQHF. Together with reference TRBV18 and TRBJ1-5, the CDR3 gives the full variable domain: NAGVMQNPRHLVRRRGQEARLRCSPMKGHSHVYWYRQLPEEGLKFMVYLQKENIIDESGMPKERFSAEFPKEGPSILRIQQVVRGDSAAYFCASSPKRTGSNQPQHFGDGTRLSIL.

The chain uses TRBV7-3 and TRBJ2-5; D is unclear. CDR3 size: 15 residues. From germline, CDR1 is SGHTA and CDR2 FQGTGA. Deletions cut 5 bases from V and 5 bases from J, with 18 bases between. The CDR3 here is CASSVGAPPEETQYF. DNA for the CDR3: TGTGCCAGCAGCGTAGGAGCCCCCCCGGAGGAGACCCAGTACTTC.

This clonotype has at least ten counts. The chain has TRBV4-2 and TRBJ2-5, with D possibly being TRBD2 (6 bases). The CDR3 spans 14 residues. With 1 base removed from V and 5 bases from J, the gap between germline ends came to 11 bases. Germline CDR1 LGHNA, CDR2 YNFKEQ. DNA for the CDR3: TGTGCCAGCAGCCAAGCGGGAGTCGGGGAGACCCAGTACTTC. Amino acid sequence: CASSQAGVGETQYF.

The CDR3, as DNA: TGTGCCAGCAGTGTTTTGGGGCTCCTCGGGGGAAACACCATATATTTT. It is translated as CASSVLGLLGGNTIYF. The V gene is TRBV28, the J gene TRBJ1-3; D might be TRBD1 (5 bases). The V and J ends lost 5 bases and 4 bases respectively, with 18 bases between them. This CDR3 spans 16 amino acids. Germline lookup yields CDR1 MDHEN and CDR2 SYDVKM.

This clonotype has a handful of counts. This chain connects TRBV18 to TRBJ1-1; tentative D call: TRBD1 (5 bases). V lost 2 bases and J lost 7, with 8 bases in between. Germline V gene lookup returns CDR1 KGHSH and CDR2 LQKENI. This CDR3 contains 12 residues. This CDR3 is CASSPGQIEAFF. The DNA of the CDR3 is TGTGCCAGCTCACCAGGACAAATTGAAGCTTTCTTT.

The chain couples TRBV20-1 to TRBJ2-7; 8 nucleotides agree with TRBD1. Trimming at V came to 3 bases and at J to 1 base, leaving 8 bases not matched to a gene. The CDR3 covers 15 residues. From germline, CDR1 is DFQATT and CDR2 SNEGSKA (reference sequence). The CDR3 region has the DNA TGCAGTGCTAGGGACCCCGGACAGGGTTCCTACGAGCAGTACTTC. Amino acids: CSARDPGQGSYEQYF.

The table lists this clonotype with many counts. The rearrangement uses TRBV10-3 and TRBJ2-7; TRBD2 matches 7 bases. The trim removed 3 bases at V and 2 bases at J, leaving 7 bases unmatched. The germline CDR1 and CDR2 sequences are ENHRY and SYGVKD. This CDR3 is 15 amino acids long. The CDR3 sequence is CAISDPAGSTYEQYF. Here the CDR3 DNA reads TGTGCCATCAGTGACCCAGCGGGGTCCACCTACGAGCAGTACTTC.

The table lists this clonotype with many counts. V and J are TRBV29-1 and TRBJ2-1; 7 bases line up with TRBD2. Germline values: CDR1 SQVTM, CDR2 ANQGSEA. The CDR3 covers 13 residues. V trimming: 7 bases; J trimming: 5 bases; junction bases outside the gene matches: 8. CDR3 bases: TGCAGCGAGGAGGCGGGAGACAACAATGAGCAGTTCTTC. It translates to CSEEAGDNNEQFF.

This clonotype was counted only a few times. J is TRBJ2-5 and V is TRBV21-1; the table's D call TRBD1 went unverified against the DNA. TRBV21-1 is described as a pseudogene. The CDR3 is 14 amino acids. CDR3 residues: CASRLWTEQETQYF. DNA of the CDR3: TGTGCCAGCCGCCTGTGGACAGAGCAAGAGACCCAGTACTTC.

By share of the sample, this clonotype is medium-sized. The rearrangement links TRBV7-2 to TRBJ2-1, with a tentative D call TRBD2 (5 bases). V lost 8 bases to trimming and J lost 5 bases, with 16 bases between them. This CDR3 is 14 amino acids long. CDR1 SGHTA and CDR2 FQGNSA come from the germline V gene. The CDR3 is CASGMRSGHNEQFF. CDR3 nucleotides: TGTGCCAGCGGGATGCGGAGCGGACACAATGAGCAGTTCTTC.

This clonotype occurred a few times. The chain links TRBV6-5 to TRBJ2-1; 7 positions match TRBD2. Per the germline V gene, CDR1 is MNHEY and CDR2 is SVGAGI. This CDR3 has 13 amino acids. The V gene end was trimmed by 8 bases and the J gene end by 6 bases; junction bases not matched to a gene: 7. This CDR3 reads CASGRAFGNEQFF. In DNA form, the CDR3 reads TGTGCCAGCGGGAGGGCCTTCGGCAATGAGCAGTTCTTC.

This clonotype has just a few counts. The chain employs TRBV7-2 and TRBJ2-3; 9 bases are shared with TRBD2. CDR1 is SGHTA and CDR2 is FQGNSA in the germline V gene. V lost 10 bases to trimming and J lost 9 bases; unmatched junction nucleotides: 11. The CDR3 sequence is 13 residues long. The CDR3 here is CATSGGGRVTQYF. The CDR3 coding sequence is TGTGCCACCTCGGGGGGCGGGAGGGTCACGCAGTATTTT.

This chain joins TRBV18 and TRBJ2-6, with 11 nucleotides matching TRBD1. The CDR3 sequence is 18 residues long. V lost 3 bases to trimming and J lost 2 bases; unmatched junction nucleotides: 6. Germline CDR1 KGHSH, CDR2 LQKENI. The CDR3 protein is CASSPMDRGLAGANVLTF. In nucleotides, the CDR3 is TGTGCCAGCTCACCCATGGACAGGGGGCTGGCTGGGGCCAACGTCCTGACTTTC.

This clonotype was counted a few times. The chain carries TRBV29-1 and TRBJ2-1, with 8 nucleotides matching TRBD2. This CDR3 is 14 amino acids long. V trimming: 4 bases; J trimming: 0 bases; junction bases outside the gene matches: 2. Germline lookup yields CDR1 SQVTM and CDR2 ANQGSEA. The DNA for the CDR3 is TGCAGCGTTGTGAGCGGGAGCTCCTACAATGAGCAGTTCTTC. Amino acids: CSVVSGSSYNEQFF.

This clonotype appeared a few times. The CDR3 region has the DNA TGTGCCAGCAGCTTAGCGTTTCGGGACACTGAAGCTTTCTTT. Amino acids: CASSLAFRDTEAFF. The V gene is TRBV7-9, the J gene TRBJ1-1; D is unclear. This CDR3 region has 14 residues. V lost 0 bases and J 3 bases, leaving 8 bases between the germline ends. The germline gives CDR1 SEHNR, CDR2 FQNEAQ (reference sequence).

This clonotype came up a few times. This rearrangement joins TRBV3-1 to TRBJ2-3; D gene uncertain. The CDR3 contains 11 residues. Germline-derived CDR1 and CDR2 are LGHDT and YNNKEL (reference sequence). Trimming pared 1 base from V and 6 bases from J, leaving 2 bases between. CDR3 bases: TGTGCCAGCAGCCAAGTGGATACGCAGTATTTT. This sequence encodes CASSQVDTQYF.

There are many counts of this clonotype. Written as DNA, the CDR3 is TGTGCCAGCAGCCCTTCGGGAGGGACAGCAAGGGAGCAGTACTTC. Its protein product is CASSPSGGTAREQYF. The chain carries TRBV7-9 and TRBJ2-7; D is perhaps TRBD2 (8 bases). V lost 5 bases and J lost 7, with 21 bases in between. The CDR3 length is 15 residues. Germline V CDR1 and CDR2: SEHNR, FQNEAQ (reference sequence).

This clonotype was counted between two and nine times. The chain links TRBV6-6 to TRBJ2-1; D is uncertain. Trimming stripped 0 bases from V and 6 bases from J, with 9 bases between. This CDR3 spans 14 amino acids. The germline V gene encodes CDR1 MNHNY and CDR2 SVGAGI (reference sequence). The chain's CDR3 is CASSYSPTSNEQFF. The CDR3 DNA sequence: TGTGCCAGCAGTTACTCGCCGACAAGCAATGAGCAGTTCTTC.

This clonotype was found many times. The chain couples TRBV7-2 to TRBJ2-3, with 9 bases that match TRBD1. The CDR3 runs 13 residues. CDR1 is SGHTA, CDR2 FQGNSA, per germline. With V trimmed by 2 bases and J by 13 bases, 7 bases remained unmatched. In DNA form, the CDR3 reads TGTGCCAGCAGCTTAAGTGCGGGACAGGGAGAGTATTTT. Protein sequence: CASSLSAGQGEYF.

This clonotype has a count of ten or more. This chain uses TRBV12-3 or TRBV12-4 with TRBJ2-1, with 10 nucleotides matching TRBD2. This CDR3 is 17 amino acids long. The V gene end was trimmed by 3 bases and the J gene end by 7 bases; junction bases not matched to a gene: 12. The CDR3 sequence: CASSFQSLAGVRNEQFF. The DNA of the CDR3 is TGTGCCAGCAGTTTTCAGTCGCTAGCGGGAGTTCGGAATGAGCAGTTCTTC.

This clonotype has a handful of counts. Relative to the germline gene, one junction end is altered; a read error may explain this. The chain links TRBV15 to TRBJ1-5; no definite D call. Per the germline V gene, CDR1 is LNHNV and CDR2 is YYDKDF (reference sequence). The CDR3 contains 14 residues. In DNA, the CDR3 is TGTGCCACCAGGAGAGCAGAAAGGGATCAGCCCCAGCATTTT. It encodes CATRRAERDQPQHF.

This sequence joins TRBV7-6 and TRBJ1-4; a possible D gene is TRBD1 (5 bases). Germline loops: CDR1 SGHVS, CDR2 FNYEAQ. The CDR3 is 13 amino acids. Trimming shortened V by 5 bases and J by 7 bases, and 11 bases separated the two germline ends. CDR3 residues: CASSPRGGEKLFF. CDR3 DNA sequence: TGTGCCAGCAGCCCGAGGGGCGGTGAAAAACTGTTTTTT.

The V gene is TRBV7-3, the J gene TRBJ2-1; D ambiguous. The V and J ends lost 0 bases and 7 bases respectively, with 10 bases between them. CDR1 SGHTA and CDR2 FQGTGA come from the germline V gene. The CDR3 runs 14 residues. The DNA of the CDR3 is TGTGCCAGCAGCTTAACTCCGGGCTCTAATGAGCAGTTCTTC. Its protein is CASSLTPGSNEQFF. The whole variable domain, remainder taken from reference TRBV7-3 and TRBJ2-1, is GAGVSQTPSNKVTEKGKYVELRCDPISGHTALYWYRQSLGQGPEFLIYFQGTGAADDSGLPNDRFFAVRPEGSVSTLKIQRTERGDSAVYLCASSLTPGSNEQFFGPGTRLTVL.

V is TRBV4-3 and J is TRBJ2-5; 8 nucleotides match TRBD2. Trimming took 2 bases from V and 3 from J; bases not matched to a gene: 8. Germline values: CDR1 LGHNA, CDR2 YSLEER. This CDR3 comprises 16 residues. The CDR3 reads CASSQSTAGGEETQYF. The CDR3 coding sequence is TGCGCCAGCAGCCAATCCACGGCGGGAGGAGAAGAGACCCAGTACTTC.